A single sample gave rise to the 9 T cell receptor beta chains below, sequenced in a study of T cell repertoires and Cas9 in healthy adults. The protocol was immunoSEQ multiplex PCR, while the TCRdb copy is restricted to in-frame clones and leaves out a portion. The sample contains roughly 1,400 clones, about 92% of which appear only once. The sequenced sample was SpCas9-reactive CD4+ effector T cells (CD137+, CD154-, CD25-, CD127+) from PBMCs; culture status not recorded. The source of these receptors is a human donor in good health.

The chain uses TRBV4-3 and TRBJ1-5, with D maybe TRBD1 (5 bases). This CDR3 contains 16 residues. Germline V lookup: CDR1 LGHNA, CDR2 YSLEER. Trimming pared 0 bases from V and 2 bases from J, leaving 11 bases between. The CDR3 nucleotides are TGCGCCAGCAGCCAAGATCTCGGGGCACGCAATCAGCCCCAGCATTTT. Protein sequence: CASSQDLGARNQPQHF.

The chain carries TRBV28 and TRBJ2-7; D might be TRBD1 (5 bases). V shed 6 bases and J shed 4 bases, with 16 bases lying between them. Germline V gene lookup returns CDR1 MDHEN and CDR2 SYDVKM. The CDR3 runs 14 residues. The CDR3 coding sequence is TGTGCCAGCAGCCTAGGTGGGGCGGTATACGAGCAGTACGTC. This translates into CASSLGGAVYEQYV.

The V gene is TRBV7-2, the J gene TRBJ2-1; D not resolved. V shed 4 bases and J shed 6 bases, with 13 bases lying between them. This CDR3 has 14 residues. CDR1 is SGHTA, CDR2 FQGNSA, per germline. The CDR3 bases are TGTGCCAGCAGCTCCTCTAGACCAATCAATGAGCAGTTCTTC. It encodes CASSSSRPINEQFF.

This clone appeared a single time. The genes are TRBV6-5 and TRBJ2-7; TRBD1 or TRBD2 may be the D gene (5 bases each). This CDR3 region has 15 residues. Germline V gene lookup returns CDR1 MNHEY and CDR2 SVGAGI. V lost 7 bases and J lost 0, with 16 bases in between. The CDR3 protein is CASKNRGPSSYEQYF. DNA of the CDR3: TGTGCCAGCAAGAATCGGGGCCCAAGCTCCTACGAGCAGTACTTC.

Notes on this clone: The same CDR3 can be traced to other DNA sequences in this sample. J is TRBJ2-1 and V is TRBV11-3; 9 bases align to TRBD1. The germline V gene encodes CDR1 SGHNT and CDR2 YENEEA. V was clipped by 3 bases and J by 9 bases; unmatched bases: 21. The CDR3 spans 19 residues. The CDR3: CASSFMVQLLGTGWTEQFF. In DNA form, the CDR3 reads TGTGCCAGCAGCTTTATGGTTCAACTATTAGGGACAGGGTGGACTGAGCAGTTCTTC.

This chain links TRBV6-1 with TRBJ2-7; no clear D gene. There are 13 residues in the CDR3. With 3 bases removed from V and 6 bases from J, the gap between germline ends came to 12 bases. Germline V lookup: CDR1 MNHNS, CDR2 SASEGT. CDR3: CASSDDDTSEQYV. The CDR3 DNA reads TGTGCCAGCAGTGACGATGACACTTCCGAGCAGTACGTC.

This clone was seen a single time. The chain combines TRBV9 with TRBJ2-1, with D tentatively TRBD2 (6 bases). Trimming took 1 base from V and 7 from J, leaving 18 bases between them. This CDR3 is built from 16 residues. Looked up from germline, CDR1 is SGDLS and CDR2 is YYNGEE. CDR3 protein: CASSVRDSPNWNEQFF. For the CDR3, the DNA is TGTGCCAGCAGCGTAAGGGACTCCCCTAATTGGAATGAGCAGTTCTTC. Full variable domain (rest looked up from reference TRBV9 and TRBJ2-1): DSGVTQTPKHLITATGQRVTLRCSPRSGDLSVYWYQQSLDQGLQFLIQYYNGEERAKGNILERFSAQQFPDLHSELNLSSLELGDSALYFCASSVRDSPNWNEQFFGPGTRLTVL.

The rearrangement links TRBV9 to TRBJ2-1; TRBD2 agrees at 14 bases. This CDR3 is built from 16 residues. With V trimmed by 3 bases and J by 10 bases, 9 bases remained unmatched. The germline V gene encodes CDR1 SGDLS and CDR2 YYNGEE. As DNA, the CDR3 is TGTGCCAGCAGCGCCTCGGGACTAGCGGGAGTAGAGGAGCAGTTCTTC. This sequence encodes CASSASGLAGVEEQFF.

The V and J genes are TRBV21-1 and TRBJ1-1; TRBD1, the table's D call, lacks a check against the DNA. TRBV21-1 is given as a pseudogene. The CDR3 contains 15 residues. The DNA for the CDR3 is TGTGCCAGGATATCAGGGGACAGGGCGGGCACTGAAGCTTTCTTT. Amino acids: CARISGDRAGTEAFF.